The 14 T cell receptor beta chains below all came from one sample that was sequenced in a study of CD8 T cells in Susac syndrome. With random hexamers, 0.5 to 1 ug RNA was reverse transcribed. Via MiXCR, TCRdb re-called the immunoSEQ multiplex PCR reads, giving one row per CDR3 protein. The sample contains some 400,000 distinct CDR3 sequences, around 83% of which appear only once. The sample comprised CD8+ T cells from PBMCs. The receptor set was obtained from a human donor with multiple sclerosis.

This clonotype turned up a few times. The V call is TRBV7-3, the J call TRBJ2-4; D gene unclear. Trimming shortened V by 1 base and J by 7 bases, and 8 bases separated the two germline ends. The CDR3 sequence is 13 residues long. Per the germline V gene, CDR1 is SGHTA and CDR2 is FQGTGA. The CDR3 protein is CASSLIPGNIQYF. CDR3 DNA sequence: TGTGCCAGCAGCTTAATCCCAGGCAACATTCAGTACTTC.

The chain uses TRBV3-1 and TRBJ2-5, with 13 bases aligning to TRBD2. The CDR3 has 18 amino acids. Losses at the gene ends were 4 bases for V and 4 bases for J; bases not matched to a gene: 12. CDR1 and CDR2 from the germline V gene are LGHDT and YNNKEL (reference sequence). The CDR3 is CASSPGTSGDFVSETQYF. DNA for the CDR3: TGTGCCAGCAGCCCCGGGACTAGCGGGGATTTCGTGTCAGAGACCCAGTACTTC.

The chain uses TRBV20-1 and TRBJ2-7; 9 nucleotides line up with TRBD2. Germline CDR1 and CDR2: DFQATT and SNEGSKA (reference sequence). The ends lost 0 bases at V and 2 bases at J; junction bases unmatched: 5. CDR3 length equals 15 residues. The CDR3 nucleotides read TGCAGTGCTAGAGATCGCAGCGGGAGGCCCTACGAGCAGTACTTC. Translated, it gives CSARDRSGRPYEQYF.

The J gene is TRBJ2-7, the V gene TRBV10-3; 12 bases line up with TRBD2. The J segment lost 6 bases and the V segment lost 3 bases, leaving 9 bases of the junction unmatched. This CDR3 contains 16 residues. Germline assignment: CDR1 ENHRY and CDR2 SYGVKD. CDR3 protein: CAISEKTSGRGGEQYF. The DNA of the CDR3 is TGTGCCATCAGTGAAAAGACTAGCGGGAGAGGTGGCGAGCAGTACTTC.

V is TRBV6-5 and J is TRBJ1-5; D gene unclear. This CDR3 comprises 14 residues. V was clipped by 0 bases and J by 7 bases, with 10 bases between them. Germline V gene sequence: CDR1 MNHEY, CDR2 SVGAGI. Here the CDR3 reads CASSYSGSGQPQHF. DNA of the CDR3: TGTGCCAGCAGTTACTCAGGGTCTGGGCAGCCCCAGCATTTT.

V is TRBV7-9 and J is TRBJ2-7, with a tentative D call TRBD1 (7 bases). The CDR3 consists of 14 residues. V lost 8 bases and J 3 bases, leaving 17 bases between the germline ends. The germline V gene encodes CDR1 SEHNR and CDR2 FQNEAQ (reference sequence). The CDR3 region is CASSGGTSFYEQYF. CDR3 nucleotides: TGTGCCAGCTCAGGGGGGACCTCCTTCTACGAGCAGTACTTC.

About this clonotype itself: Compared with germline, one end of the junction differs, possibly owing to a read error. The genes are TRBV7-9 and TRBJ1-1; maybe TRBD1 (5 bases). The length of the CDR3 is 13 residues. The V gene's germline CDR1 is SEHNR and CDR2 FQNEAQ (reference sequence). Here the CDR3 DNA reads TGTGCCAGCATCTTAGCTGGGGGAACTGAAGCTTTCTTT. Residues: CASILAGGTEAFF.

This clonotype showed up just once. The CDR3 coding sequence is TGTGCCTGGAGTGAAGCAGGGGCGTGGACTGAAGCTTTCTTT. It specifies CAWSEAGAWTEAFF. The chain has TRBV30 and TRBJ1-1, with D perhaps matching TRBD1 (6 bases). V shed 1 base and J shed 5 bases, with 14 bases lying between them. Germline V gene data show CDR1 as GTSNPN and CDR2 as SVGIG (reference sequence). The CDR3 spans 14 residues.

V gene TRBV5-4 combines with J gene TRBJ2-5, with 10 nucleotides matching TRBD2. The CDR3 consists of 16 residues. The V and J ends lost 0 bases and 2 bases, in that order; junction bases with no gene match: 4. Germline V CDR1 and CDR2: SGHNT, YYREEE (reference sequence). The CDR3 DNA sequence: TGTGCCAGCAGCTTGGCCGGACTAGCGGTTCAAGAGACCCAGTACTTC. Protein sequence: CASSLAGLAVQETQYF.

The chain combines TRBV19 with TRBJ1-1; D ambiguous. Trimming took off 5 bases at V and 1 base at J, with 11 bases between the two ends. This CDR3 comprises 14 residues. Germline loops: CDR1 LNHDA, CDR2 SQIVND (reference sequence). The DNA of the CDR3 is TGTGCCAGTAGTTTTCAGGAGACGAACACTGAAGCTTTCTTT. Translation: CASSFQETNTEAFF.

The chain has TRBV4-1 and TRBJ1-5; perhaps TRBD1 as D (6 bases). The CDR3 runs 16 residues. Germline CDR1 MGHRA, CDR2 YSYEKL. The V end lost 2 bases, the J end lost 0 bases, and 11 bases lay between the germline ends. The CDR3 loop reads CASSQFRTDSNQPQHF. In DNA, the CDR3 is TGCGCCAGCAGCCAATTTAGGACAGATAGCAATCAGCCCCAGCATTTT.

This chain uses TRBV2 with TRBJ2-1, with D perhaps matching TRBD1 (6 bases). Germline V CDR1 and CDR2: SNHLY, FYNNEI. This CDR3 has 14 amino acids. The V end lost 4 bases, the J end lost 4 bases, and 11 bases lay between the germline ends. The CDR3 reads CASSGPRGYNEQFF. The CDR3, as DNA: TGTGCCAGCAGTGGCCCTAGGGGGTACAATGAGCAGTTCTTC.

Only one count was recorded for this clonotype. This chain uses TRBV11-2 with TRBJ2-1, with D tentatively TRBD2 (6 bases). Trimming stripped 3 bases from V and 12 bases from J, with 15 bases between. The CDR3 totals 13 residues. Germline V gene data show CDR1 as SGHAT and CDR2 as FQNNGV. CDR3 DNA: TGTGCCAGCAGCTTTAGCGGACGCTTCGGGCAGTTCTTC. Its protein is CASSFSGRFGQFF.

V gene TRBV7-9 combines with J gene TRBJ2-1; TRBD2 matches 14 bases. The CDR3 covers 19 residues. V lost 4 bases to trimming and J lost 1 base; unmatched junction nucleotides: 9. The germline gives CDR1 SEHNR, CDR2 FQNEAQ (reference sequence). CDR3: CASSSPGTSGSSSYNEQFF. DNA for the CDR3: TGTGCCAGCAGCTCCCCCGGGACTAGCGGGAGTTCGTCCTACAATGAGCAGTTCTTC.